These 30 T cell receptor beta chains were all obtained from the same sample, sequenced in a study of blood T cell repertoires in COVID-19. The repertoire was sequenced with immunoSEQ multiplex PCR; TCRdb's copy has only in-frame clones and lacks some. The sample lists roughly 250,000 clones; 82% were seen once. The specimen was peripheral blood. Source of these receptors: a woman in her sixties with active or convalescent COVID-19.

This rearrangement joins TRBV9 to TRBJ2-1, with D possibly matching TRBD2 (6 bases). Trimming shortened V by 3 bases and J by 0 bases, and 19 bases separated the two germline ends. The V gene's germline CDR1 is SGDLS and CDR2 YYNGEE. The CDR3 runs to 18 residues. The CDR3 sequence is CASSASGRDLSSYNEQFF. CDR3 coding DNA: TGTGCCAGCAGCGCGTCGGGGCGGGACTTGAGCTCCTACAATGAGCAGTTCTTC.

Concerning this clone itself: Within the sample, other DNA sequences also encode this same CDR3. The chain links TRBV19 to TRBJ1-2; no firm D call. The ends were cut back, 5 bases at V and 2 bases at J, with 12 bases in the middle. CDR1 and CDR2 from the germline V gene are LNHDA and SQIVND (reference sequence). The CDR3 has 14 amino acids. CDR3 nucleotide sequence: TGTGCCAGTAGTCCCAGGACGGGGAACTATGGCTACACCTTC. It yields the protein CASSPRTGNYGYTF. Filled out from reference TRBV19 and TRBJ1-2, the complete variable domain reads DGGITQSPKYLFRKEGQNVTLSCEQNLNHDAMYWYRQDPGQGLRLIYYSQIVNDFQKGDIAEGYSVSREKKESFPLTVTSAQKNPTAFYLCASSPRTGNYGYTFGSGTRLTVV.

This clone was seen a handful of times. V is TRBV19 and J is TRBJ1-2, with D unresolved. This CDR3 contains 18 residues. Trimming left V 11 bases short and J 7 bases short, with 35 bases between. The V gene's germline CDR1 is LNHDA and CDR2 SQIVND (reference sequence). CDR3 residues: CAEGGGDFDIHVSFGYTF. The CDR3 region has the DNA TGTGCCGAAGGCGGCGGTGACTTCGATATTCACGTTTCGTTTGGCTACACCTTC.

CDR3 region: CASSYPSGGATDTQYF. CDR3 in DNA: TGTGCCAGCAGTTACCCTAGCGGGGGGGCCACAGATACGCAGTATTTT. This chain connects TRBV6-2 or TRBV6-3 to TRBJ2-3, with 12 bases matching TRBD2. Germline V gene lookup returns CDR1 MNHEY and CDR2 SVGEGT. The CDR3 length is 16 residues. V shed 2 bases and J 2 bases; nucleotides not matched to a gene: 2.

The chain joins TRBV6-5 to TRBJ1-2, with 9 bases that match TRBD1. Trimming cost V 8 bases and J 1 base; bases outside gene matches: 8. The CDR3 totals 15 residues. Germline values: CDR1 MNHEY, CDR2 SVGAGI. CDR3 bases: TGTGCCAGCGGCCGGGACAGGGAAATTAACTATGGCTACACCTTC. Translation gives CASGRDREINYGYTF.

The rearrangement uses TRBV9 and TRBJ1-2; weak D call: TRBD1 (6 bases). Germline-derived CDR1 and CDR2 are SGDLS and YYNGEE. V lost 5 bases and J lost 0, with 14 bases in between. The CDR3 sequence is 15 residues long. This CDR3 reads CASSHGGGPNYGYTF. DNA of the CDR3: TGTGCCAGCAGTCATGGGGGCGGTCCTAACTATGGCTACACCTTC.

V gene TRBV10-3 combines with J gene TRBJ1-2; TRBD1 agrees at 7 bases. The length of the CDR3 is 13 residues. Per the germline V gene, CDR1 is ENHRY and CDR2 is SYGVKD. V lost 2 bases and J lost 6; bases outside the gene matches: 3. CDR3: CAISEDRVDGYTF. The CDR3 nucleotides read TGTGCCATCAGTGAGGACAGGGTCGATGGCTACACCTTC.

The chain carries TRBV2 and TRBJ1-1; TRBD1 matches 7 bases. Germline trimming cut 0 bases from V and 10 bases from J; bases unmatched to any gene: 8. The CDR3 runs to 14 residues. The germline V gene encodes CDR1 SNHLY and CDR2 FYNNEI. CDR3 protein: CASSEAGGHLGAFF. DNA of the CDR3: TGTGCCAGCAGTGAAGCAGGGGGCCACTTAGGAGCTTTCTTT.

The J gene is TRBJ2-3, the V gene TRBV2; D gene uncertain. Trimming removed 10 bases at V and 2 bases at J, with 4 bases between. The CDR3 is made up of 10 amino acids. Germline lookup yields CDR1 SNHLY and CDR2 FYNNEI. CDR3 sequence reads: CAISTDTQYF. The CDR3, as DNA: TGTGCCATCTCCACAGATACGCAGTATTTT. Drawing the rest from reference TRBV2 and TRBJ2-3, the complete variable domain is EPEVTQTPSHQVTQMGQEVILRCVPISNHLYFYWYRQILGQKVEFLVSFYNNEISEKSEIFDDQFSVERPDGSNFTLKIRSTKLEDSAMYFCAISTDTQYFGPGTRLTVL.

The chain carries TRBV23-1 and TRBJ2-7; D might be TRBD2 (5 bases). TRBV23-1 is recorded as an ORF, its role being uncertain. The V and J ends lost 6 bases and 1 base respectively, with 19 bases between them. CDR3 length equals 16 residues. The CDR3 DNA reads TGCGCCAGCAGGCTGCCTCCGGAGGAGCTTTCCTACGAGCAGTACTTC. Its translation is CASRLPPEELSYEQYF.

The chain has TRBV10-2 and TRBJ1-1; the match to TRBD1 covers 7 bases. CDR1 WSHSY and CDR2 SAAADI come from the germline V gene. The CDR3 loop spans 14 amino acids. V gave up 6 bases and J gave up 3 bases; unmatched junction bases: 7. CDR3 amino acids: CASRGDSYDTEAFF. The CDR3 nucleotides are TGCGCCAGCAGGGGGGACAGTTACGACACTGAAGCTTTCTTT.

This clone was detected ten times or more. The chain employs TRBV19 and TRBJ1-2, with 8 bases that match TRBD1. Germline assignment: CDR1 LNHDA and CDR2 SQIVND (reference sequence). The junction had 13 bases not matched to a gene; V was cut back by 6 bases and J by 7 bases. The CDR3 length is 15 residues. The CDR3 protein is CASSTQTTGAFGYTF. The CDR3 DNA follows: TGTGCCAGTAGCACTCAAACGACAGGGGCTTTTGGCTACACCTTC.

The gene calls are TRBV6-2 or TRBV6-3 and TRBJ2-5; possible D gene TRBD2, 5 bases. CDR1 is MNHEY, CDR2 SVGEGT, per germline. The CDR3 runs to 14 residues. V lost 5 bases and J lost 5, with 15 bases in between. The CDR3 here is CASSLTTEGETQYF. CDR3 in DNA: TGTGCCAGCAGTCTTACTACAGAGGGTGAGACCCAGTACTTC.

The V and J genes are TRBV5-1 and TRBJ1-1; 11 bases line up with TRBD1. The V gene end was trimmed by 5 bases and the J gene end by 8 bases; junction bases not matched to a gene: 11. The germline gives CDR1 SGHRS, CDR2 YFSETQ. The CDR3 runs 15 residues. CDR3 in DNA: TGCGCCAGCAGGTGGACAGGGGGCGGATCCCAAGAAGCTTTCTTT. This gives the protein CASRWTGGGSQEAFF.

This chain joins TRBV30 and TRBJ1-1; D call uncertain. With 3 bases removed from V and 4 bases from J, the gap between germline ends came to 12 bases. The germline V gene encodes CDR1 GTSNPN and CDR2 SVGIG (reference sequence). The CDR3 length is 13 residues. The CDR3: CAWRYFEATEAFF. In DNA, the CDR3 is TGTGCCTGGAGGTACTTTGAGGCCACTGAAGCTTTCTTT.

The sample holds many counts of this clone. The genes are TRBV12-3 or TRBV12-4 and TRBJ1-6; possibly TRBD1 for D (5 bases). The CDR3 is 12 amino acids. V gave up 5 bases and J gave up 8 bases, with 7 bases separating them. The CDR3 loop is CASSRRDSPLHF. CDR3 nucleotides: TGTGCCAGCAGTCGCAGGGATTCACCCCTCCACTTT.

The gene calls are TRBV12-3 or TRBV12-4 and TRBJ1-2, with D unresolved. V was pared by 3 bases and J by 8 bases, with 10 bases between. The CDR3 has 12 amino acids. DNA of the CDR3: TGTGCCAGCAGTTTTCTGAGTTGGGGCTACACCTTC. Its protein is CASSFLSWGYTF.

The chain uses TRBV7-8 and TRBJ2-7, with D maybe TRBD2 (6 bases). Germline-derived CDR1 and CDR2 are SGHVS and FQNEAQ. This CDR3 spans 16 amino acids. Between the trimmed V and J ends, which lost 5 bases and 3 bases, there was a span of 20 bases. CDR3 in DNA: TGTGCCAGCAGCGCTCCCCCCGGGGGAACCCTCTACGAGCAGTACTTC. Its protein is CASSAPPGGTLYEQYF.

The rearrangement links TRBV6-4 to TRBJ1-4; 7 bases align to TRBD1. This CDR3 is built from 18 residues. In germline, CDR1 is MRHNA, CDR2 SNTAGT. The V segment lost 0 bases and the J segment 5 bases; nucleotides outside the gene matches: 12. The CDR3 here is CASSDSGTGVEKNEKLFF. DNA of the CDR3: TGTGCCAGCAGTGACTCAGGTACAGGGGTTGAGAAAAATGAAAAACTGTTTTTT.

The chain employs TRBV5-8 and TRBJ2-5; 8 nucleotides line up with TRBD1. V lost 4 bases and J lost 3; bases outside the gene matches: 8. The CDR3 consists of 15 residues. CDR1 is SGHTS, CDR2 YDEGEE, per germline. DNA for the CDR3: TGTGCCAGCAGCGCTCTCGGACAGGGCGAAGAGACCCAGTACTTC. Amino acids: CASSALGQGEETQYF. Using reference TRBV5-8 and TRBJ2-5 for the parts outside the CDR3, the full variable domain is EAGVTQSPTHLIKTRGQQATLRCSPISGHTSVYWYQQALGLGLQFLLWYDEGEERNRGNFPPRFSGRQFPNYSSELNVNALELEDSALYLCASSALGQGEETQYFGPGTRLLVL.

Worth noting for this clone: Relative to the germline gene, one junction end is altered; a read error may explain this. Other DNA sequences in this specimen translate into the identical CDR3. The chain couples TRBV18 to TRBJ1-1; D gene unclear. This CDR3 comprises 12 residues. In germline, CDR1 is KGHSH, CDR2 LQKENI. This CDR3 reads CASSPGHTEAFF. The CDR3 bases are TGTGCCAGCTCTCCGGGTCACACCGAAGCTTTCTTT.

V usage is TRBV5-4 and J usage is TRBJ2-5, with TRBD1 matching over 11 bases. The CDR3 covers 14 residues. V lost 3 bases, J lost 5 bases, and 3 bases stayed unmatched. From germline, CDR1 is SGHNT and CDR2 YYREEE (reference sequence). CDR3 protein: CASSSDRGQETQYF. The CDR3 DNA reads TGTGCCAGCAGCTCGGACAGGGGGCAGGAGACCCAGTACTTC.

The V call is TRBV6-5, the J call TRBJ1-4, with TRBD1 as a possible D gene (6 bases). CDR3 length: 14 amino acids. Germline values: CDR1 MNHEY, CDR2 SVGAGI. The germline V and J ends were trimmed by 4 bases and 8 bases, with 14 bases remaining between them. The DNA of the CDR3 is TGTGCCAGCAGTTCGGGACACATTTTCGAAAAACTGTTTTTT. It translates to CASSSGHIFEKLFF.

The sample holds a few counts of this clone. The V gene is TRBV6-5, the J gene TRBJ2-7, with TRBD1 as a possible D gene (7 bases). V gave up 4 bases and J gave up 6 bases, with 19 bases separating them. The CDR3 covers 15 residues. CDR1 MNHEY and CDR2 SVGAGI come from the germline V gene. CDR3 residues: CASSWIQGGTGEQYF. DNA of the CDR3: TGTGCCAGCAGTTGGATCCAGGGGGGTACCGGCGAGCAGTACTTC.

This chain uses TRBV3-1 (or the pseudogene TRBV3-2) with TRBJ2-5; possibly TRBD2 for D (5 bases). Germline lookup yields CDR1 LGHDT and CDR2 YNNKEL (reference sequence). The CDR3 is made up of 14 amino acids. Trimming took off 0 bases at V and 8 bases at J, with 13 bases between the two ends. The CDR3 protein is CASSQDTASPTQYF. CDR3 DNA: TGTGCCAGCAGCCAAGATACGGCTAGCCCAACCCAGTACTTC.

This rearrangement joins TRBV10-3 to TRBJ2-3, with TRBD1 identical over 8 bases. The CDR3 is 16 residues long. CDR1 and CDR2 from the germline V gene are ENHRY and SYGVKD. Unmatched junction bases numbered 7, after V lost 5 bases and J lost 0 bases. The CDR3 reads CAISHGTGTSTDTQYF. CDR3 in DNA: TGTGCCATCAGTCATGGGACAGGTACTAGCACAGATACGCAGTATTTT.

CDR3 region: CASSTGGTDTQYF. DNA for the CDR3: TGCGCCAGCTCCACGGGTGGCACAGATACGCAGTATTTT. The chain combines TRBV5-1 with TRBJ2-3; D remains unclear. CDR1 SGHRS and CDR2 YFSETQ come from the germline V gene. V was clipped by 7 bases and J by 1 base, with 10 bases between them. This CDR3 region has 13 residues.

Written as DNA, the CDR3 is TGTGCCACCAGCGGGGGTAGCGGGGGGATTAATGAGCAGTTCTTC. This translates into CATSGGSGGINEQFF. The chain recombines TRBV24-1 with TRBJ2-1; 10 bases match TRBD2. V shed 7 bases and J 7 bases; nucleotides not matched to a gene: 9. The germline gives CDR1 KGHDR, CDR2 SFDVKD. This CDR3 has 15 residues.

The chain employs TRBV12-3 or TRBV12-4 and TRBJ1-1; D unresolved. Between the trimmed V and J ends, which lost 6 bases and 3 bases, there was a span of 8 bases. CDR3 length: 12 amino acids. This CDR3 reads CASSRRYTEAFF. In nucleotides, the CDR3 is TGTGCCAGCAGCCGCAGATACACTGAAGCTTTCTTT.

CDR3 loop: CASRDTRLAVNERTDTQYF. The DNA for the CDR3 is TGTGCCAGCAGAGACACGAGACTAGCGGTAAACGAACGCACAGATACGCAGTATTTT. This chain uses TRBV2 with TRBJ2-3, with 9 positions matching TRBD2. CDR3 length equals 19 residues. Per the germline V gene, CDR1 is SNHLY and CDR2 is FYNNEI. The junction had 17 bases not matched to a gene; V was cut back by 6 bases and J by 1 base.